This TCR beta chain was recorded in a study of ipilimumab plus nivolumab after autologous stem cell transplantation. At the level of the study: The DLBCL group included primary refractory and relapsed cases.

Overall study findings and caveats: Per the authors, repertoire, Treg and microbiota data justify further study.

Patients received nivolumab 3 mg/kg at weeks 1, 4, 7, 10, then fortnightly to week 26. This clone was detected a few times. Its specificity is unknown. This sample also contains other DNA sequences that code for the same CDR3. Sequencing was performed with immunoSEQ multiplex PCR; in TCRdb, only in-frame clones are kept and a portion is missing. The sample shows over 80,000 clones, 75% to 85% of them seen only once. The TCR comes from a male donor with diffuse large B-cell lymphoma. The sequences come from PBMCs, collected in a trial of ipilimumab plus nivolumab as post-transplant consolidation.

The CDR3 DNA sequence: TGTGCCAGCTCACCAGAGACGTCCGGAGAGACCCAGTACTTC. Amino acid sequence: CASSPETSGETQYF. The chain couples TRBV18 to TRBJ2-5, with D hard to call. CDR1 KGHSH and CDR2 LQKENI come from the germline V gene. Trimming shortened V by 2 bases and J by 4 bases, and 11 bases separated the two germline ends. This CDR3 is 14 amino acids long. Together with reference TRBV18 and TRBJ2-5, the CDR3 gives the full variable domain: NAGVMQNPRHLVRRRGQEARLRCSPMKGHSHVYWYRQLPEEGLKFMVYLQKENIIDESGMPKERFSAEFPKEGPSILRIQQVVRGDSAAYFCASSPETSGETQYFGPGTRLLVL.